One sample yielded the 11 T cell receptor beta chains listed below, sequenced in a study of T cell changes during pregnancy in multiple sclerosis. Using immunoSEQ multiplex PCR, the repertoire was profiled, and TCRdb retains in-frame clones only, with some absent. The profile shows some 97,000 clones, around 93% of them singletons. The input for sequencing was peripheral blood, taken before pregnancy. The source is a female donor with multiple sclerosis, enrolled in a pregnancy study.

The V and J genes are TRBV5-1 and TRBJ1-2, with unresolved D. Germline V gene data show CDR1 as SGHRS and CDR2 as YFSETQ. V gave up 2 bases and J gave up 5 bases, with 13 bases separating them. The CDR3 contains 14 residues. CDR3 sequence: CASSLNQALYGYTF. For the CDR3, the DNA is TGCGCCAGCAGCTTAAACCAGGCCCTTTATGGCTACACCTTC.

The chain is built from TRBV11-3 and TRBJ2-7, with D perhaps TRBD1 (5 bases). V was pared by 5 bases and J by 2 bases, with 10 bases between. The CDR3 has 13 residues. Germline V gene sequence: CDR1 SGHNT, CDR2 YENEEA. CDR3 sequence: CASSPGPTYEQYF. CDR3 sequence (DNA): TGTGCCAGCAGCCCAGGGCCGACCTACGAGCAGTACTTC. Drawing the rest from reference TRBV11-3 and TRBJ2-7, the complete variable domain is EAGVVQSPRYKIIEKKQPVAFWCNPISGHNTLYWYLQNLGQGPELLIRYENEEAVDDSQLPKDRFSAERLKGVDSTLKIQPAELGDSAVYLCASSPGPTYEQYFGPGTRLTVT.

The gene calls are TRBV4-1 and TRBJ2-2, with 8 bases aligning to TRBD2. Trimming at V came to 0 bases and at J to 3 bases, leaving 3 bases not matched to a gene. CDR1 MGHRA and CDR2 YSYEKL come from the germline V gene. The CDR3 has 16 amino acids. CDR3 sequence (DNA): TGCGCCAGCAGCCAAGATCCTAGCGGGTACACCGGGGAGCTGTTTTTT. It specifies CASSQDPSGYTGELFF.

This sequence joins TRBV28 and TRBJ1-1; D might be TRBD1 (6 bases). This CDR3 contains 15 residues. Germline loops: CDR1 MDHEN, CDR2 SYDVKM. Deletions cut 6 bases from V and 4 bases from J, with 18 bases between. CDR3 in DNA: TGTGCCAGCAGATCGCAGGGGAGAAGGGGCACTGAAGCTTTCTTT. Protein sequence: CASRSQGRRGTEAFF.

The V and J genes are TRBV2 and TRBJ2-3, with 13 bases lining up with TRBD2. The CDR3 is 15 residues long. V lost 10 bases, J lost 6 bases, and 10 bases stayed unmatched. Germline CDR1 and CDR2: SNHLY and FYNNEI. CDR3 residues: CATRGTSGATDTQYF. DNA for the CDR3: TGTGCCACTCGGGGGACTAGCGGGGCGACGGATACGCAGTATTTT.

This clone was observed once. The chain employs TRBV5-1 and TRBJ2-1; D gene unclear. Deletions cut 1 base from V and 1 base from J, with 9 bases between. CDR1 is SGHRS and CDR2 is YFSETQ in the germline V gene. The CDR3 spans 15 residues. This CDR3 is CASSLSVESYNEQFF. In nucleotides, the CDR3 is TGCGCCAGCAGCTTGAGTGTGGAGTCCTACAATGAGCAGTTCTTC.

This rearrangement joins TRBV10-2 to TRBJ2-1, with 9 bases lining up with TRBD1. Germline lookup yields CDR1 WSHSY and CDR2 SAAADI. CDR3 length: 17 amino acids. The V and J ends lost 5 bases and 4 bases, in that order; junction bases with no gene match: 12. The CDR3 nucleotides read TGCGCCAGCAGTTCGACCTTCGGGACAGGGAAATACAATGAGCAGTTCTTC. Residues: CASSSTFGTGKYNEQFF.

In DNA, the CDR3 is TGTGCCAGCAGTCGGAGTAAGGCGCACACTGAAGCTTTCTTT. Protein product: CASSRSKAHTEAFF. The chain joins TRBV6-5 to TRBJ1-1, with D unclear. The CDR3 totals 14 residues. V gave up 5 bases and J gave up 3 bases, with 13 bases separating them. Germline lookup yields CDR1 MNHEY and CDR2 SVGAGI.

V gene TRBV19 combines with J gene TRBJ2-7; D is possibly TRBD1 (5 bases). With 4 bases removed from V and 2 bases from J, the gap between germline ends came to 9 bases. CDR3 length equals 13 residues. Germline V gene lookup returns CDR1 LNHDA and CDR2 SQIVND (reference sequence). Here the CDR3 reads CASSNPGPYEQYF. CDR3 nucleotides: TGTGCCAGTAGTAATCCAGGGCCCTACGAGCAGTACTTC.

The rearrangement links TRBV11-2 to TRBJ2-7; D is ambiguous. This CDR3 is built from 14 residues. The germline V gene has CDR1 SGHAT and CDR2 FQNNGV. The germline V and J ends were trimmed by 0 bases and 3 bases, with 9 bases remaining between them. CDR3 sequence: CASSLDEVLYEQYF. The CDR3 DNA reads as TGTGCCAGCAGCTTAGATGAGGTCCTCTACGAGCAGTACTTC.

This clone was seen a single time. This chain uses TRBV14 with TRBJ2-7; D gene uncertain. The V gene lost 1 base and the J gene lost 3 bases, with 10 bases spanning the gap. The CDR3 is 14 residues long. The germline CDR1 and CDR2 sequences are SGHDN and FVKESK. This CDR3 reads CASSQGAARYEQYF. CDR3 sequence (DNA): TGTGCCAGCAGCCAAGGGGCAGCCCGCTACGAGCAGTACTTC. Together with reference TRBV14 and TRBJ2-7, the CDR3 gives the full variable domain: EAGVTQFPSHSVIEKGQTVTLRCDPISGHDNLYWYRRVMGKEIKFLLHFVKESKQDESGMPNNRFLAERTGGTYSTLKVQPAELEDSGVYFCASSQGAARYEQYFGPGTRLTVT.